This TCR beta chain is from a study of blood T cell repertoires in COVID-19. Across the whole study: The analysed material was cDNA or gDNA that came from T cells, B-cell-depleted T cells, or PBMCs.

Enrolled during active infection, Seattle patients were then followed longitudinally. Germline V gene data show CDR1 as SQVTM and CDR2 as ANQGSEA. This CDR3 comprises 13 residues. Using immunoSEQ multiplex PCR, the repertoire was profiled, and TCRdb retains in-frame clones only, with some absent. The sample contains a few hundred thousand clones, approximately 91% of which appear only once. With regard to this clone: One junction end does not reproduce the germline sequence, and a read error may be involved.

This chain connects TRBV29-1 to TRBJ2-1, with TRBD2 identical over 10 bases. This sequence originates from a woman aged 25-40 years with COVID-19, enrolled during active disease. The sample taken for sequencing was peripheral blood. The DNA of the CDR3 is TGCAGCGTGGAAGCGGGAGGGATCGGTGAGCAGTTCTTC. Its protein is CSVEAGGIGEQFF.